Below, 8 T cell receptor beta chains from the same sample are listed, as sequenced in a study of radiotherapy plus CTLA-4 blockade in lung cancer. TCRdb's copy holds only in-frame clones and misses some; the assay was immunoSEQ multiplex PCR. This sample has about 68,000 clones, with 65% to 80% found just once. Sequenced here: peripheral blood, sampled from a patient treated with radiotherapy plus ipilimumab. These receptors all come from a human donor with non-small cell lung cancer who had a complete response to radiotherapy plus ipilimumab.

J is TRBJ1-1 and V is TRBV19; D not certain. The CDR3 runs 11 residues. V shed 7 bases and J shed 12 bases, with 15 bases lying between them. CDR1 and CDR2 from the germline V gene are LNHDA and SQIVND (reference sequence). Here the CDR3 reads CASTLRRETFF. Written as DNA, the CDR3 is TGTGCCAGTACTCTCAGGCGGGAAACTTTCTTT.

Only a few counts were recorded for this clone. The V call is TRBV21-1, the J call TRBJ2-7. TRBV21-1 is tagged as a pseudogene. This CDR3 has 16 amino acids. The CDR3 loop reads CASSKGEGQRNYEQYV. DNA for the CDR3: TGTGCCAGCAGCAAAGGGGAGGGACAGAGGAACTACGAGCAGTACGTC.

This clone has more than one count but fewer than ten. The rearrangement joins TRBV11-3 to TRBJ1-2; D uncertain. Between the trimmed V and J ends, which lost 4 bases and 6 bases, there was a span of 6 bases. This CDR3 region has 11 residues. Germline V gene lookup returns CDR1 SGHNT and CDR2 YENEEA. The CDR3 DNA follows: TGTGCCAGCAGCTCCCGACATGGCTACACCTTC. The encoded protein is CASSSRHGYTF.

This chain links TRBV29-1 with TRBJ2-3; tentative D call: TRBD1 (5 bases). There are 14 residues in the CDR3. V gave up 6 bases and J gave up 0 bases, with 13 bases separating them. The germline V gene encodes CDR1 SQVTM and CDR2 ANQGSEA. CDR3 bases: TGCAGCGTCCAGGGAAGCACTAGCACAGATACGCAGTATTTT. It yields the protein CSVQGSTSTDTQYF.

This clone appeared a few times. The gene calls are TRBV7-9 and TRBJ1-2; unclear D gene. The V gene lost 5 bases and the J gene lost 8 bases, with 21 bases spanning the gap. Germline loops: CDR1 SEHNR, CDR2 FQNEAQ (reference sequence). CDR3 length: 15 amino acids. CDR3 amino acids: CASSQTPGSGMGYTF. CDR3 DNA sequence: TGTGCCAGCAGCCAAACCCCCGGGAGCGGGATGGGCTACACCTTC. Together with reference TRBV7-9 and TRBJ1-2, the CDR3 gives the full variable domain: DTGVSQNPRHKITKRGQNVTFRCDPISEHNRLYWYRQTLGQGPEFLTYFQNEAQLEKSRLLSDRFSAERPKGSFSTLEIQRTEQGDSAMYLCASSQTPGSGMGYTFGSGTRLTVV.

This clone appeared a few times. V and J are TRBV10-2 and TRBJ2-5, with D possibly TRBD1 on 6 matching bases. Germline loops: CDR1 WSHSY, CDR2 SAAADI. Between the trimmed V and J ends, which lost 3 bases and 2 bases, there was a span of 13 bases. CDR3 length: 15 amino acids. CDR3 sequence: CASSDLGTGQETQYF. The CDR3 DNA reads TGCGCCAGCAGTGATTTGGGTACAGGGCAAGAGACCCAGTACTTC.

This clone was counted a few times. The chain recombines TRBV30 with TRBJ2-5; D may be TRBD1 (6 bases). The DNA matches TRBJ2-7 better at its end, which makes the J call doubtful. The germline gives CDR1 GTSNPN, CDR2 SVGIG (reference sequence). CDR3 length: 14 residues. DNA for the CDR3: TGTGCCTGGAGTGTATACAGGGTCTCCTACGAGCAGTACTTC. It translates to CAWSVYRVSYEQYF.

The CDR3 here is CAISESRRVTMEKLFF. DNA of the CDR3: TGTGCCATCAGTGAGTCGAGAAGGGTAACTATGGAAAAACTGTTTTTT. The rearrangement uses TRBV10-3 and TRBJ1-4; no definite D call. Germline CDR1 and CDR2: ENHRY and SYGVKD. The CDR3 extends over 16 amino acids. V was cut by 0 bases and J by 8 bases, with 16 bases left in between.